Included here is one TCR beta chain sequence, with context. What it recognizes is unknown. The record originates from a study of T cell responses to AZD1222 COVID-19 vaccine. Losses at the gene ends were 5 bases for V and 4 bases for J; bases not matched to a gene: 5. The CDR3 runs to 14 residues. In germline, CDR1 is SEHNR, CDR2 FQNEAQ (reference sequence). General study points: Close to half of all spike-specific TCRs reportedly target regions of the variants that are unmutated.

Clones were read by immunoSEQ multiplex PCR, and TCRdb kept only the in-frame ones, dropping some. The table lists about 160,000 clones, 85% to 90% of them singletons. This sequence originates from an adult in good health. The chain uses TRBV7-9 and TRBJ2-5; 9 bases fit TRBD1. The source was peripheral blood, collected on day 0 of AZD1222 vaccination. The CDR3 loop reads CASSKGQGRETQYF. CDR3 DNA sequence: TGTGCCAGCAGCAAAGGACAGGGGCGAGAGACCCAGTACTTC.